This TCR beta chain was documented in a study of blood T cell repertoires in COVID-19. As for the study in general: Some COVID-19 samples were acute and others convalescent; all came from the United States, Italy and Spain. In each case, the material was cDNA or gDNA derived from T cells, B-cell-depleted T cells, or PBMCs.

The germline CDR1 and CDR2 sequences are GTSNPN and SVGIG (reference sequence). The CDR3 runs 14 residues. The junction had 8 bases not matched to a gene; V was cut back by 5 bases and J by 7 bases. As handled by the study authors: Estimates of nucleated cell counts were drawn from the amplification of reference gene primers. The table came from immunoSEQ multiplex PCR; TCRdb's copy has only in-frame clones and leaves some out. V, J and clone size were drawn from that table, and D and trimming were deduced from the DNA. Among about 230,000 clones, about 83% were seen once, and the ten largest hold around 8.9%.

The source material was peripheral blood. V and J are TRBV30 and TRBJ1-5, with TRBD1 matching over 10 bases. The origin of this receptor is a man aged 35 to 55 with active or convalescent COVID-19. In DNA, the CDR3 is TGTGCCTGGTCGGGACAGGGGAACACGCAGCCCCAGCATTTT. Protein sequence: CAWSGQGNTQPQHF.